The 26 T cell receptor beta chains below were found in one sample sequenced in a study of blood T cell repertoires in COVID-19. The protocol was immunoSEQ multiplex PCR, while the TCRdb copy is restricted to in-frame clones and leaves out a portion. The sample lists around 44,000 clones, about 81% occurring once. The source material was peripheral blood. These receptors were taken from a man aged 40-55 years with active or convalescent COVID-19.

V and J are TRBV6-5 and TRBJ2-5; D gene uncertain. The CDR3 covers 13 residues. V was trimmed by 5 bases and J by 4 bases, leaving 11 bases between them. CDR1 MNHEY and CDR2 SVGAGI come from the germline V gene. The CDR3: CASSPLLRETQYF. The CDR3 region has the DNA TGTGCCAGCAGTCCCCTGCTACGAGAGACCCAGTACTTC.

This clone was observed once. The CDR3 is CAISGGGGFNEQFF. DNA of the CDR3: TGTGCCATCAGTGGGGGCGGCGGCTTCAATGAGCAGTTCTTC. The chain has TRBV10-3 and TRBJ2-1; TRBD1 might be the D (5 bases). Trimming pared 4 bases from V and 6 bases from J, leaving 13 bases between. Germline values: CDR1 ENHRY, CDR2 SYGVKD. The CDR3 runs 14 residues.

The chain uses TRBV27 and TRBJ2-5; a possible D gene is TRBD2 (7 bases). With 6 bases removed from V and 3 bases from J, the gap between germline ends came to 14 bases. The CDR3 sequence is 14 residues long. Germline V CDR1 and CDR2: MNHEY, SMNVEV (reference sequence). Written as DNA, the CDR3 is TGTGCCAGCAGCACGAGGGGGGGGGAAGAGACCCAGTACTTC. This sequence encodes CASSTRGGEETQYF.

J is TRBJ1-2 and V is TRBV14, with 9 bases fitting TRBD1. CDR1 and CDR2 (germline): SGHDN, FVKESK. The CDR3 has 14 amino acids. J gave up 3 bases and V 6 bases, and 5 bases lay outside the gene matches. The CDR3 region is CASSPGTGHYGYTF. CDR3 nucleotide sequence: TGTGCCAGCAGTCCCGGGACAGGGCACTATGGCTACACCTTC.

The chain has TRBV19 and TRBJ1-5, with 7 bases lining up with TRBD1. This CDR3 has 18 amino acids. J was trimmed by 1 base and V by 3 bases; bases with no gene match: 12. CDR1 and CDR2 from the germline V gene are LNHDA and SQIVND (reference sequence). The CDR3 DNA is TGTGCCAGTAGTATGTCCTCGGGCAGGGGGATAAGCAATCAGCCCCAGCATTTT. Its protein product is CASSMSSGRGISNQPQHF.

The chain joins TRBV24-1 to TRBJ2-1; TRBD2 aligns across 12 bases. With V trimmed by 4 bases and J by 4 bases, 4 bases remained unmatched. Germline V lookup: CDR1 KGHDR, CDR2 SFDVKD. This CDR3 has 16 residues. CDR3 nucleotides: TGTGCCACCAGTGAACGGACTAGCGGGGAATACAATGAGCAGTTCTTC. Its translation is CATSERTSGEYNEQFF.

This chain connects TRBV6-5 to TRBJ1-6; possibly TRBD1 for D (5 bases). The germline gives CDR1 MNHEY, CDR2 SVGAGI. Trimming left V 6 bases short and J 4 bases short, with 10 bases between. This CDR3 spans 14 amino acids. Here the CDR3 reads CASSVDSYNSPLHF. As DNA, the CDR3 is TGTGCCAGCAGCGTAGACAGTTATAATTCACCCCTCCACTTT.

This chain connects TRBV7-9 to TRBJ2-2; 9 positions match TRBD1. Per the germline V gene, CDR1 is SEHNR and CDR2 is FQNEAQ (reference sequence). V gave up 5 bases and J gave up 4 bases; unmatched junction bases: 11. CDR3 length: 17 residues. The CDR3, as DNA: TGTGCCAGCAGCGCCTTACCGGGACAGGGACTCACCGGGGAGCTGTTTTTT. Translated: CASSALPGQGLTGELFF.

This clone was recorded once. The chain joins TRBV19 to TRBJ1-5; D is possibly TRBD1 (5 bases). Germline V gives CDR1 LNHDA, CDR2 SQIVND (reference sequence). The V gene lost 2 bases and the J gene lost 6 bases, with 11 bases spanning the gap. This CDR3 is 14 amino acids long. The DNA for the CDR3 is TGTGCCAGTAGTATACCGTTAGGGGCTCAGCCCCAGCATTTT. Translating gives CASSIPLGAQPQHF.

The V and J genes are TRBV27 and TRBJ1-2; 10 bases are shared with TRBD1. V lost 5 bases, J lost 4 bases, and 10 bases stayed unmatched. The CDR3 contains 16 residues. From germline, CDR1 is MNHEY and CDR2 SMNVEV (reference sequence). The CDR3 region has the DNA TGTGCCAGCAGTACCACCTCCGGGACAGGGGCCTATGGCTACACCTTC. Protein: CASSTTSGTGAYGYTF.

The CDR3: CASSDSSAVAGGNEQFF. The CDR3 bases are TGTGCCAGCAGTGACTCGAGCGCAGTAGCGGGAGGCAATGAGCAGTTCTTC. The V gene is TRBV6-4, the J gene TRBJ2-1; 10 nucleotides align to TRBD2. CDR3 length: 17 residues. In germline, CDR1 is MRHNA, CDR2 SNTAGT. Trimming cost V 0 bases and J 6 bases; bases outside gene matches: 8.

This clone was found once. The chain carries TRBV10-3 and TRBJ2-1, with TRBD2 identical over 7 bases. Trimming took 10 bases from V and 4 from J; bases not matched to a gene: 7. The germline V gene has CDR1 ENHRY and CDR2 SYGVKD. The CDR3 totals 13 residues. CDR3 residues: CATSSGIYNEQFF. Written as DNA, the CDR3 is TGTGCCACCTCTAGCGGAATTTACAATGAGCAGTTCTTC.

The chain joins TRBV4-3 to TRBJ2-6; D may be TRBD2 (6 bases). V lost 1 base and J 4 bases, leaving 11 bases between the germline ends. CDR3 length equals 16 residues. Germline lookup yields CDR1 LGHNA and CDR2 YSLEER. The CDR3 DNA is TGCGCCAGCAGCCAAGGAGGCGGGGCAGGGGCCAACGTCCTGACTTTC. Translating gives CASSQGGGAGANVLTF.

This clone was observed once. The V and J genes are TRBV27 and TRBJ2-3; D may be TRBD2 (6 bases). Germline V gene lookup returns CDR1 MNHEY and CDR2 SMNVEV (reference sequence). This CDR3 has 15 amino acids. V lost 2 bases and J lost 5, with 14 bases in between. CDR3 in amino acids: CASSLEDGSLDTQYF. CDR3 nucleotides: TGTGCCAGCAGTTTAGAGGACGGGAGTTTAGATACGCAGTATTTT.

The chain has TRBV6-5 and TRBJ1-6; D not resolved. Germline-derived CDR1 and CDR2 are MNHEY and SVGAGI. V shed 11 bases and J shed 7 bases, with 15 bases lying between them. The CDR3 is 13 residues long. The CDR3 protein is CACAEAGNSPLHF. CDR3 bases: TGTGCCTGCGCAGAGGCTGGGAATTCACCCCTCCACTTT.

DNA of the CDR3: TGCAGCGTTGTGGGAGGGGGGGAGCAGTACTTC. It codes for CSVVGGGEQYF. The rearrangement links TRBV29-1 to TRBJ2-7; maybe TRBD2 (7 bases). V dropped 4 bases and J dropped 7 bases, with 11 bases sitting between them. Germline lookup yields CDR1 SQVTM and CDR2 ANQGSEA. The CDR3 spans 11 residues.

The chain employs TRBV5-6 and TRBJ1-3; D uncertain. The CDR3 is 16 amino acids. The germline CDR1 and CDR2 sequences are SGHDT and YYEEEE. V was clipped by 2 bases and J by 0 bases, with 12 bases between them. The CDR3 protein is CASSFNRGSSGNTIYF. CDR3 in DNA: TGTGCCAGCAGCTTCAATCGCGGAAGCTCTGGAAACACCATATATTTT.

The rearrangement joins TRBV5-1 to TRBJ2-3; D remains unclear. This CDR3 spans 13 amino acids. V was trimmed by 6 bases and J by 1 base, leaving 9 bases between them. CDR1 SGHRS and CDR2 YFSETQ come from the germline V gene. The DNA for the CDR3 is TGCGCCAGCAACAATTTTGGCACAGATACGCAGTATTTT. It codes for CASNNFGTDTQYF.

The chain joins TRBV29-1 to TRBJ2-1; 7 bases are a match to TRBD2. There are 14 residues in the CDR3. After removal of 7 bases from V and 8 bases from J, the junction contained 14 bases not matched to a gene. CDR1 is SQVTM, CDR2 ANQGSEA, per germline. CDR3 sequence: CSATTPGLSDEQFF. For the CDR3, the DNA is TGCAGCGCTACCACGCCGGGACTATCGGATGAGCAGTTCTTC.

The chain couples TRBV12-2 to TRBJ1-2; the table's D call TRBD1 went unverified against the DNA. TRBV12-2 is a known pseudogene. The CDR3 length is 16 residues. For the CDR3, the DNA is TGTGCAAGTCGCTTAGCGGGCAGGGGCGACGGGCCTGGCTACACCTTC. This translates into CASRLAGRGDGPGYTF.

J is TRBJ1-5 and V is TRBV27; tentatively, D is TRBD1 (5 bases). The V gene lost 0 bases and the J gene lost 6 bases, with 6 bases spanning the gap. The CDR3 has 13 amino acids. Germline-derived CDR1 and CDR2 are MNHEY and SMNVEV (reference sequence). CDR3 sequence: CASSLSGAQPQHF. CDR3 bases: TGTGCCAGCAGTTTATCAGGGGCTCAGCCCCAGCATTTT.

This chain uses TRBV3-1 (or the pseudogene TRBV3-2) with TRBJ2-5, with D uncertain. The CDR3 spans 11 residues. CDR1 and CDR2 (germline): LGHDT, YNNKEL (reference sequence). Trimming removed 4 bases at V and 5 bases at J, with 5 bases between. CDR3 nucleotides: TGTGCCAGCAGCCGACTGGAGACCCAGTACTTC. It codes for CASSRLETQYF.

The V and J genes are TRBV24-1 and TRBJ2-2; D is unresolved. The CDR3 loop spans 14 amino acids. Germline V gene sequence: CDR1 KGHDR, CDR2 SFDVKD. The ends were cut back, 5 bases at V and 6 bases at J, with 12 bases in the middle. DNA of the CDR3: TGTGCCACCAGTGGGGCGTCTACGGCCGGGGAGCTGTTTTTT. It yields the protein CATSGASTAGELFF.

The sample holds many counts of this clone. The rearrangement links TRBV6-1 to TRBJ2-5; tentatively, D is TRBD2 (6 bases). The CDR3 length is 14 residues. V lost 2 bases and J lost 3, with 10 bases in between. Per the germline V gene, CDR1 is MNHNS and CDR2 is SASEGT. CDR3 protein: CASSEFTGEETQYF. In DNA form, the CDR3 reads TGTGCCAGCAGTGAATTCACGGGAGAAGAGACCCAGTACTTC.

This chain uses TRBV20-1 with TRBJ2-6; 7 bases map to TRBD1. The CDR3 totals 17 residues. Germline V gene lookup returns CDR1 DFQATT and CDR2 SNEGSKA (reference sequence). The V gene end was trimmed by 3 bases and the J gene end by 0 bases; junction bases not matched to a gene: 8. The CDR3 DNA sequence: TGCAGTGCTAGTCTGACAGGGACCCGCTCTGGGGCCAACGTCCTGACTTTC. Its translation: CSASLTGTRSGANVLTF.

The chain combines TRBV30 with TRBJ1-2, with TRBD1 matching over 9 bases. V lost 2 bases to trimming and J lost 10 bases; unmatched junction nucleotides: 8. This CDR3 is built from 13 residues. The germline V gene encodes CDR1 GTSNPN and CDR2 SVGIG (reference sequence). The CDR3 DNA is TGTGCCTGGAGTACGGGACAGGGAAGGACCTACACCTTC. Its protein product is CAWSTGQGRTYTF.